The 8 T cell receptor beta chains reported below all come from one sample, sequenced in a study of blood T cell repertoires in COVID-19. Here immunoSEQ multiplex PCR was the method, and the copy in TCRdb shows in-frame clones only, minus some. This table holds around 250,000 clones, 80% to 85% found once. The sample taken for sequencing was PBMCs or T cells enriched from blood (not recorded which). The receptors stem from a man between 45 and 60 years old who had recovered from COVID-19.

V is TRBV13 and J is TRBJ2-3; weak D call: TRBD2 (6 bases). This CDR3 has 17 residues. Trimming removed 1 base from V and 3 bases from J, with 17 bases in between. Germline values: CDR1 PRHDT, CDR2 FYEKMQ (reference sequence). The DNA for the CDR3 is TGTGCCAGCAGCTTAGAACCCGCAATGGGGGGTACAGATACGCAGTATTTT. Amino acid sequence: CASSLEPAMGGTDTQYF.

This clone was picked up a small number of times. This chain connects TRBV18 to TRBJ2-1; D call uncertain. The CDR3 is 12 residues long. V gave up 3 bases and J gave up 7 bases, with 7 bases separating them. Germline values: CDR1 KGHSH, CDR2 LQKENI. In DNA, the CDR3 is TGTGCCAGCTCACCCTCAGGTAATGAGCAGTTCTTC. This encodes CASSPSGNEQFF.

Concerning this clone itself: Other DNA sequences in this specimen translate into the identical CDR3. This sequence joins TRBV10-3 and TRBJ1-2; 7 bases are a match to TRBD1. Germline CDR1 is ENHRY and CDR2 is SYGVKD. The CDR3 extends over 13 amino acids. The V segment lost 4 bases and the J segment 3 bases; nucleotides outside the gene matches: 2. For the CDR3, the DNA is TGTGCCATCAGTGGACAGGGTGACTATGGCTACACCTTC. Its protein is CAISGQGDYGYTF.

This chain joins TRBV9 and TRBJ2-7, with 8 bases aligning to TRBD2. Germline V CDR1 and CDR2: SGDLS, YYNGEE. The junction had 12 bases not matched to a gene; V was cut back by 4 bases and J by 0 bases. The CDR3 is made up of 17 amino acids. The CDR3 DNA sequence: TGTGCCAGCAGCCCCCGGGGTAGCGGGGCCAGCTCCTACGAGCAGTACTTC. It specifies CASSPRGSGASSYEQYF.

CDR3 bases: TGTGCCAGCAGCCAAGGCCCGACAGGTATCACTGAAGCTTTCTTT. Translated: CASSQGPTGITEAFF. This rearrangement joins TRBV3-1 (or the pseudogene TRBV3-2) to TRBJ1-1; D might be TRBD1 (6 bases). V was shortened by 1 base and J by 4 bases, with 13 bases between the two germline ends. Germline lookup yields CDR1 LGHDT and CDR2 YNNKEL (reference sequence). The CDR3 has 15 amino acids.

The chain carries TRBV19 and TRBJ1-2; the D gene is possibly TRBD1 (6 bases). CDR1 and CDR2 (germline): LNHDA, SQIVND (reference sequence). The V end lost 5 bases, the J end lost 8 bases, and 15 bases lay between the germline ends. The CDR3 covers 13 residues. CDR3 sequence (DNA): TGTGCCAGTAGTGCACGCTTAGGGGGAGGCTACACCTTC. Translated, it gives CASSARLGGGYTF.

This chain links TRBV4-1 with TRBJ1-2; D may be TRBD1 (5 bases). The V and J ends lost 1 base and 4 bases respectively, with 10 bases between them. Per the germline V gene, CDR1 is MGHRA and CDR2 is YSYEKL. There are 14 residues in the CDR3. Here the CDR3 reads CASSQVGHSYGYTF. CDR3 DNA: TGCGCCAGCAGCCAAGTTGGACACTCCTATGGCTACACCTTC.

In the case of this clone: Since no conserved phenylalanine or tryptophan closes the CDR3, a read error is the likely cause. The limits of the CDR3 on the DNA are not certain, so only TCRdb's listed CDR3 is given. V usage is TRBV2 and J usage is TRBJ1-2. CDR1 is SNHLY, CDR2 FYNNEI, per germline. The CDR3 is 10 amino acids in total, end residues counted. CDR3 in amino acids: CASRGEVPLA.